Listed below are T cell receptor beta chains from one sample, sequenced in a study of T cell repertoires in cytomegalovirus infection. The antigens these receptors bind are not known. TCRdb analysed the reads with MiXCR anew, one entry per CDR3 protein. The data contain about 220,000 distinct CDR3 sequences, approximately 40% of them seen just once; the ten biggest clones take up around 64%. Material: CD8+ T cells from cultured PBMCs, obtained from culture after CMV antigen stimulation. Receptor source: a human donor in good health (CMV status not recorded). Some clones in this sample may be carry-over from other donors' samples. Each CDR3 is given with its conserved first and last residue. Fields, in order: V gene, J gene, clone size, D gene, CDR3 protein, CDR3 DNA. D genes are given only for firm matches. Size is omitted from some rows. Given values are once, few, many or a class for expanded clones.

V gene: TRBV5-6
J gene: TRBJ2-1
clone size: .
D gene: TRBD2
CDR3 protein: CAISYPHSEAGGNNEQFF
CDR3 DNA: TGTGCCATCAGCTACCCCCATTCGGAAGCGGGAGGAAACAATGAGCAGTTCTTC

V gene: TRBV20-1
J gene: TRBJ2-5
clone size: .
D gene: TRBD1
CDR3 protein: CSARGGQGISQETQYF
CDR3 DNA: TGCAGTGCTAGGGGTGGACAGGGGATAAGCCAAGAGACCCAGTACTTC

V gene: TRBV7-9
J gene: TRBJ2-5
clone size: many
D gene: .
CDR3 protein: CASSLAPGRLQETQYF
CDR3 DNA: TGTGCCAGCAGCTTAGCTCCCGGAAGACTTCAAGAGACCCAGTACTTC

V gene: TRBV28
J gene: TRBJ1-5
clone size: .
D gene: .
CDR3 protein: CASKTGTENNQPQHF
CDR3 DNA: TGTGCCAGCAAAACCGGGACTGAAAACAATCAGCCCCAGCATTTT

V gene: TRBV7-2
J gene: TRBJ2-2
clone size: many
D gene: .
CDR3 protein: CASSSTLGTYANTGELFF
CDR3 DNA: TGTGCCAGCAGCTCGACCTTAGGGACGTACGCGAACACCGGGGAGCTGTTTTTT

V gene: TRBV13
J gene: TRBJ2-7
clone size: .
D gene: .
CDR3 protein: CASSFYSLGPSEQYF
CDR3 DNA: TGTGCCAGCAGCTTTTATTCTCTGGGTCCCAGCGAGCAGTACTTC

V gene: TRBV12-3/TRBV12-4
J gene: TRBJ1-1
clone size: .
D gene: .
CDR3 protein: CASSWQGDTEAFF
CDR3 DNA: TGTGCCAGCAGTTGGCAGGGTGACACTGAAGCTTTCTTT

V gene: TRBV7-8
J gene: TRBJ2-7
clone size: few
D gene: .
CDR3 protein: CASSLVSRVQRINSYEQYF
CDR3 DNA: TGTGCCAGCAGCTTAGTATCCCGGGTACAGCGGATTAACTCCTACGAGCAGTACTTC

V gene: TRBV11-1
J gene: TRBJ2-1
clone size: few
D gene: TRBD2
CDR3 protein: CASSRLAGSDNEQFF
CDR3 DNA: TGTGCCAGCAGCCGACTAGCGGGATCGGACAATGAGCAGTTCTTC

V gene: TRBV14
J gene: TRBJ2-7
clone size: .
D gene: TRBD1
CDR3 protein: CASSLSRDSHYEQYF
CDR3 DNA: TGTGCCAGCAGCCTTTCCCGGGACAGTCACTACGAGCAGTACTTC

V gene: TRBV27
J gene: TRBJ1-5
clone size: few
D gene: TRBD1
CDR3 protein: CASSRQGGRNQPQHF
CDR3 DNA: TGTGCCAGCAGCCGACAGGGAGGTCGCAATCAGCCCCAGCATTTT

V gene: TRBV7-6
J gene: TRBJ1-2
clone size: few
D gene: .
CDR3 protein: CASSLDEGHDYGYTF
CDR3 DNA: TGTGCCAGCAGCTTAGACGAGGGGCATGACTATGGCTACACCTTC

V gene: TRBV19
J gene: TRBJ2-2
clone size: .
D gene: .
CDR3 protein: CASRRNGELFF
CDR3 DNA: TGTGCCAGTAGACGGAACGGGGAGCTGTTTTTT

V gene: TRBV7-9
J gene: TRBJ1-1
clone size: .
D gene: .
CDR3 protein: CASSPSGEGPAEAFF
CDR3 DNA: TGTGCCAGCAGCCCATCAGGGGAAGGTCCAGCTGAAGCTTTCTTT

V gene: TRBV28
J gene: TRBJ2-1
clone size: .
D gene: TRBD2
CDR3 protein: CASRELAGVSYNEQFF
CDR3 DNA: TGTGCCAGCAGGGAGCTAGCGGGAGTCTCCTACAATGAGCAGTTCTTC

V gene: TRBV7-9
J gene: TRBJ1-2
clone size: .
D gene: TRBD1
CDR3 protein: CARSTPLRTGGSYGYTF
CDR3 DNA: TGTGCCAGAAGCACCCCTCTCCGGACAGGGGGCAGTTATGGCTACACCTTC

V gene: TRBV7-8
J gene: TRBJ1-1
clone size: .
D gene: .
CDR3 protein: CASSLPGVSDTEALF
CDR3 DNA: TGTGCCAGCAGCTTACCGGGGGTATCGGACACTGAAGCTTTGTTT

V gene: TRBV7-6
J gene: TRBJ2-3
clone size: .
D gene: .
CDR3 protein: CASSLPSTDTQYF
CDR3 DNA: TGTGCCAGCAGCTTACCTAGCACAGATACGCAGTATTTT

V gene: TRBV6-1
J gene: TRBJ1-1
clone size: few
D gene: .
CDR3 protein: CASSDPPFEAFF
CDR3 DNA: TGTGCCAGCAGTGATCCCCCCTTTGAAGCTTTCTTT

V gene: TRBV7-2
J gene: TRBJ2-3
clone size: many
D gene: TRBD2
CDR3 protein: CASSPTSGRADTQYF
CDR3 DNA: TGTGCCAGCAGCCCTACTAGCGGGAGGGCAGATACGCAGTATTTT

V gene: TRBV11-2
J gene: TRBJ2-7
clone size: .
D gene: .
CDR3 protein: CASQPGKAAYEQYF
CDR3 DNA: TGTGCCAGTCAGCCCGGCAAGGCGGCCTACGAGCAGTACTTC

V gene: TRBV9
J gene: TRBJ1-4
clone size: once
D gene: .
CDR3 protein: CASSPSTRPAEGPYEKLFF
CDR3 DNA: TGTGCCAGCAGCCCGTCAACCAGGCCGGCGGAGGGTCCCTATGAAAAACTGTTTTTT

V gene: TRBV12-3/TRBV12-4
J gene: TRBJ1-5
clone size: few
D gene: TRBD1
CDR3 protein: CASSLGQKDQPQHF
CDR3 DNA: TGTGCCAGCAGTCTGGGACAGAAAGATCAGCCCCAGCATTTT